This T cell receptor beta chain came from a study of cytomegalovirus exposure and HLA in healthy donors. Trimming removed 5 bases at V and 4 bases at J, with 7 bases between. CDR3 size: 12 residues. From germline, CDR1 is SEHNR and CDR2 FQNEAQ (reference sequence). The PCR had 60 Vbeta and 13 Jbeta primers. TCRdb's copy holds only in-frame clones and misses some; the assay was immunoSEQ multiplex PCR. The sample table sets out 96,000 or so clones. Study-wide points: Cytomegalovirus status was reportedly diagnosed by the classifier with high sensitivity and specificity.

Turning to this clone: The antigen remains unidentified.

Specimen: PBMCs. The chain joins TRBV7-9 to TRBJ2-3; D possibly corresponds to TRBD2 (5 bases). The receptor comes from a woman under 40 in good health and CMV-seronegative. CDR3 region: CASSLGADTQYF. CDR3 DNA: TGTGCCAGCAGCCTGGGAGCAGATACGCAGTATTTT.